This TCR beta chain was captured by sequencing in a study of blood T cells in healthy people across ages (dated by TCRdb to 2013 to 2016). With respect to the entire study: In model experiments, template switching captured roughly one uniquely barcoded TCR beta cDNA molecule for every two T cells. To track age-related changes in TCR beta repertoire diversity, the study relied on deep sequencing normalized with unique cDNA molecular identifiers. The donors were split into four age groups: young (average around 15 years), middle-aged (39), aged (over 55) and long-lived (roughly 86). To avoid experimental bias, donors of different ages were spread randomly across the sequencing lanes. The study analyzed two additional independent replicas of 1 million unique cDNA reads from the same blood draw for two donors, one aged 18 to 30 and one aged 80 or older.

The CDR3 measures 17 amino acids from cysteine to phenylalanine. CDR3 DNA is the only sequence kept; it has 51 bases, read in frame from the first base. Trimming takes 2 bases off V and 2 bases off J; junction bases not matched to a gene: 7. From the germline V gene (reference sequence), CDR1 is LGHDT and CDR2 is YNNKEL. The library was produced with 5' RACE. The data were produced on an Illumina HiSeq 2500. The second PCR ran for roughly 7 to 11 cycles and used a J-beta primer mix along with a sample-barcoded 5' primer. A template-switch 5' adaptor carrying 12 random nucleotides introduced a unique molecular identifier onto each TCR beta cDNA molecule. At least 2.5 million CDR3-containing paired-end reads were obtained from each sample. The Mint cDNA synthesis kit, primed by a TRBC-specific oligonucleotide, was used to synthesize first-strand cDNA from all RNA. After uracil-DNA glycosylase treatment, a first 18-cycle PCR used universal primers M1SS and BC2_uni_R on all cDNA. In the source study's methods: For normalization, 1 million high-quality reads, each with a distinct molecular identifier, were randomly selected from each sample. Reads with shared molecular identifiers were discarded instead of being binned into consensus sequences. MiTCR, with a Q25 quality threshold and the strictest error-elimination algorithm, was used for CDR3 identification, clonotype clustering and error correction. A nonparametric unseen species model with Euler transformation was used to estimate lower-bound total TCR beta diversity. TCRdb handled the public reads itself, with Q25 trimming in fastp and clone calling in MiXCR, and kept productive beta chains. Identical CDR3 proteins give one entry, which carries the most common genes and DNA. The V and J calls come from TCRdb's annotation, not from the publication. The sample table holds around 1,500,000 distinct CDR3 sequences, of which about 43% were seen once. The top ten constitute 7.9% of the sample.

Study-level results and caveats: Donor CMV infection status was unknown, potentially confounding age-related changes in expanded clonotypes. Estimates of total diversity based on one million sequenced T cells were regarded as lower bounds and as underestimates. Compared with the aged group, more naive CD4+ T cells, fewer expanded clones and increased TCR diversity were shown by the long-lived group, suggesting age selection. Since profiling was done on bulk unsorted PBMCs, naive and antigen-experienced compartments could not be conclusively compared. As age increased, observed TCR beta diversity per million T cells dropped in a roughly linear way, and a significant reduction was already evident by age around 41. The percentage of naive T cells measured by flow cytometry correlated strongly with observed TCR beta diversity.

The roughly 39 donors, aged 6 to 90 years, were systemically healthy Caucasian individuals from Russia. Each donor gave approximately 9.3 milliliters of peripheral blood, collected into EDTA-treated Vacutainer tubes. Ficoll-Paque density-gradient centrifugation was used to isolate PBMCs, with at least 7 million per sample. Total RNA, at least 5 micrograms per sample, was extracted from PBMCs with Trizol reagent. For every donor, an aliquot of PBMCs went through flow cytometry to measure the percentages of naive CD45RAhigh/CD27high T cells. A note on this clonotype: Its antigen remains undetermined. The sample holds no much larger clone one base away, and base qualities are not on file.

This receptor chain uses TRBV3-1 and TRBJ2-1, with 9 bases in between that match TRBD2. Material: blood. This receptor was taken from a woman aged 18-30 years in good health. The DNA is as follows: TGTGCCAGCAGCCAACTAAGTAGCGGGAGCCCCTACAATGAGCAGTTCTTC. Translated, this is CASSQLSSGSPYNEQFF.